This passage covers 30 T cell receptor beta chains from one sample sequenced in a study of cytotoxic CD8 clonotypes in ibrutinib-treated CLL. TCRdb's table, derived via immunoSEQ multiplex PCR, lists solely in-frame clones and lacks some. The sample shows fewer than 100,000 clones, about 85% of them seen only once. The sample in question was PBMCs, obtained after 12 months of ibrutinib treatment. These receptor sequences come from a human donor with chronic lymphocytic leukemia.

The chain carries TRBV18 and TRBJ2-5; 7 positions agree with TRBD1. Germline CDR1 KGHSH, CDR2 LQKENI. This CDR3 contains 14 residues. J was trimmed by 5 bases and V by 3 bases; bases with no gene match: 6. This CDR3 reads CASSPTTGWETQYF. CDR3 nucleotides: TGTGCCAGCTCACCGACGACAGGGTGGGAGACCCAGTACTTC. The full variable domain, in which reference TRBV18 and TRBJ2-5 provide the parts outside the CDR3, is NAGVMQNPRHLVRRRGQEARLRCSPMKGHSHVYWYRQLPEEGLKFMVYLQKENIIDESGMPKERFSAEFPKEGPSILRIQQVVRGDSAAYFCASSPTTGWETQYFGPGTRLLVL.

This clone was seen more than once but under ten times. The chain joins TRBV10-2 to TRBJ1-6; a weak D match, TRBD1 (5 bases). V lost 1 base and J 4 bases, leaving 8 bases between the germline ends. This CDR3 spans 15 amino acids. The germline gives CDR1 WSHSY, CDR2 SAAADI. In DNA form, the CDR3 reads TGCGCCAGCAGTGAGTGGGGACCTTATAATTCACCCCTCCACTTT. It encodes CASSEWGPYNSPLHF.

Only one count was recorded for this clone. The chain couples TRBV21-1 to TRBJ2-7; the D call of TRBD2 is as the table states it, not checked on the DNA. TRBV21-1 is marked as a pseudogene. The CDR3 has 13 residues. The CDR3, as DNA: TGTGCCAGCAGCAGGGGGGGCGGCTACGAGCAGTACTTC. This translates into CASSRGGGYEQYF.

The table lists this clone with a count of one. This chain joins TRBV5-1 and TRBJ1-3, with 7 bases matching TRBD1. The ends lost 3 bases at V and 0 bases at J; junction bases unmatched: 6. This CDR3 region has 16 residues. The germline V gene has CDR1 SGHRS and CDR2 YFSETQ. Here the CDR3 DNA reads TGCGCCAGCAGCTCGGGACAGCCCCTCTCTGGAAACACCATATATTTT. The encoded protein is CASSSGQPLSGNTIYF.

This sequence joins TRBV2 and TRBJ1-1; 8 nucleotides agree with TRBD1. V was pared by 5 bases and J by 1 base, with 3 bases of the junction left unmatched. CDR1 is SNHLY and CDR2 is FYNNEI in the germline V gene. The CDR3 is 14 residues long. CDR3 nucleotide sequence: TGTGCCAGCAGTAGACAGGGGACGAACACTGAAGCTTTCTTT. Translated, it gives CASSRQGTNTEAFF.

The gene calls are TRBV4-3 and TRBJ1-2; no reliable D call. Deletions cut 0 bases from V and 8 bases from J, with 16 bases between. Germline CDR1 is LGHNA and CDR2 is YSLEER. The CDR3 has 15 residues. The CDR3, as DNA: TGCGCCAGCAGCCAAGATTCGTTTTGGCAGCGGGGCTACACCTTC. Residues: CASSQDSFWQRGYTF.

The chain has TRBV5-6 and TRBJ2-7; D not resolved. Germline V gene data show CDR1 as SGHDT and CDR2 as YYEEEE. The CDR3 runs 10 residues. CDR3 bases: TGTGCCAGCAGCCCCCCGGGCCCGGCGGTC. This translates into CASSPPGPAV.

J is TRBJ1-4 and V is TRBV7-3; a possible D gene is TRBD1 (6 bases). The ends were cut back, 4 bases at V and 5 bases at J, with 14 bases in the middle. The CDR3 contains 15 residues. Germline lookup yields CDR1 SGHTA and CDR2 FQGTGA. CDR3 loop: CASSSGGQNNEKLFF. DNA for the CDR3: TGTGCCAGCAGCTCCGGGGGCCAGAACAATGAAAAACTGTTTTTT.

The J gene is TRBJ2-2, the V gene TRBV27; D gene uncertain. V was cut by 6 bases and J by 4 bases, with 9 bases left in between. Germline CDR1 is MNHEY and CDR2 is SMNVEV (reference sequence). CDR3 size: 13 residues. The CDR3: CASSRPGTGELFF. In nucleotides, the CDR3 is TGTGCCAGCAGCCGCCCGGGCACCGGGGAGCTGTTTTTT.

V and J are TRBV6-6 and TRBJ1-1; the D is unclear. V was clipped by 2 bases and J by 1 base, with 5 bases between them. Germline loops: CDR1 MNHNY, CDR2 SVGAGI (reference sequence). This CDR3 is 13 amino acids long. The CDR3 reads CASSYGKNTEAFF. The CDR3 region has the DNA TGTGCCAGCAGTTACGGCAAGAACACTGAAGCTTTCTTT.

The gene calls are TRBV30 and TRBJ1-6; 7 bases map to TRBD1. Losses at the gene ends were 1 base for V and 6 bases for J; bases not matched to a gene: 6. The CDR3 runs to 15 residues. Per the germline V gene, CDR1 is GTSNPN and CDR2 is SVGIG (reference sequence). CDR3 in amino acids: CAWSAGGRFNSPLHF. The CDR3 region has the DNA TGTGCCTGGAGTGCAGGGGGACGGTTTAATTCACCCCTCCACTTT.

V usage is TRBV19 and J usage is TRBJ2-6, with D unresolved. Trimming left V 1 base short and J 1 base short, with 5 bases between. Germline CDR1 and CDR2: LNHDA and SQIVND (reference sequence). The CDR3 extends over 15 amino acids. This chain's CDR3 is CASSIVASGANVLTF. In DNA form, the CDR3 reads TGTGCCAGTAGTATAGTTGCGTCTGGGGCCAACGTCCTGACTTTC. The variable domain in full, completed from reference TRBV19 and TRBJ2-6, reads DGGITQSPKYLFRKEGQNVTLSCEQNLNHDAMYWYRQDPGQGLRLIYYSQIVNDFQKGDIAEGYSVSREKKESFPLTVTSAQKNPTAFYLCASSIVASGANVLTFGAGSRLTVL.

The CDR3 DNA reads as TGTGCCAGCAGCTTAGGCACAGATACGCAGTATTTT. This encodes CASSLGTDTQYF. J is TRBJ2-3 and V is TRBV7-2, with D uncertain. Germline CDR1 and CDR2: SGHTA and FQGNSA. CDR3 length equals 12 residues. With 1 base removed from V and 1 base from J, the gap between germline ends came to 0 bases.

The gene calls are TRBV5-1 and TRBJ2-2, with D unclear. Trimming pared 0 bases from V and 4 bases from J, leaving 4 bases between. The length of the CDR3 is 13 residues. CDR1 and CDR2 from the germline V gene are SGHRS and YFSETQ. The CDR3 reads CASSLGVTGELFF. The CDR3 coding sequence is TGCGCCAGCAGCTTGGGGGTCACCGGGGAGCTGTTTTTT. Complete variable domain (other parts from reference TRBV5-1 and TRBJ2-2): KAGVTQTPRYLIKTRGQQVTLSCSPISGHRSVSWYQQTPGQGLQFLFEYFSETQRNKGNFPGRFSGRQFSNSRSEMNVSTLELGDSALYLCASSLGVTGELFFGEGSRLTVL.

This clone was counted only a few times. CDR3: CASSYGVGVSPLHF. The CDR3 coding sequence is TGTGCCAGCAGTTACGGGGTAGGGGTCTCGCCCCTCCACTTT. The gene calls are TRBV6-5 and TRBJ1-6; possible D gene TRBD1, 5 bases. V lost 2 bases to trimming and J lost 13 bases, with 15 bases between them. Germline CDR1 MNHEY, CDR2 SVGAGI. The CDR3 loop spans 14 amino acids.

The chain has TRBV25-1 and TRBJ1-4; D not certain. Germline V gives CDR1 MGHDK, CDR2 SYGVNS. V gave up 4 bases and J gave up 14 bases, with 11 bases separating them. CDR3 length: 11 amino acids. CDR3 in DNA: TGTGCCAGCAGTGCCTGGGGTCGGCTGTTTTTT. Its translation is CASSAWGRLFF.

The chain couples TRBV5-1 to TRBJ2-1, with 11 bases fitting TRBD2. The CDR3 loop spans 16 amino acids. J lost 9 bases, V lost 1 base, and 9 bases had no gene match. Per the germline V gene, CDR1 is SGHRS and CDR2 is YFSETQ. CDR3 sequence: CASSLWLAGGLGEQFF. The CDR3 DNA is TGCGCCAGCAGCTTGTGGCTAGCGGGGGGATTGGGTGAGCAGTTCTTC.

This clone was picked up a small number of times. The rearrangement links TRBV9 to TRBJ1-1; D call uncertain. Trimming pared 2 bases from V and 4 bases from J, leaving 9 bases between. Germline values: CDR1 SGDLS, CDR2 YYNGEE. The CDR3 is made up of 13 amino acids. As DNA, the CDR3 is TGTGCCAGCAGCGTCAACTGGGCCACTGAAGCTTTCTTT. Residues: CASSVNWATEAFF.

V usage is TRBV23-1 and J usage is TRBJ2-7; 9 bases are a match to TRBD1. TRBV23-1 is filed as an ORF, its function uncertain. The junction had 7 bases not matched to a gene; V was cut back by 3 bases and J by 4 bases. This CDR3 is built from 15 residues. The CDR3 DNA sequence: TGCGCCAGCAGTCAGGGACAGGGAAGGCAATACGAGCAGTACTTC. Protein sequence: CASSQGQGRQYEQYF.

This rearrangement joins TRBV4-3 to TRBJ2-7; D tentatively reads TRBD1 or TRBD2 (6 bases each). This CDR3 comprises 13 residues. With 3 bases removed from V and 7 bases from J, the gap between germline ends came to 13 bases. Germline assignment: CDR1 LGHNA and CDR2 YSLEER. The chain's CDR3 is CASSHGGRGEQYF. CDR3 coding DNA: TGCGCCAGCAGCCATGGGGGGCGAGGGGAGCAGTACTTC.

V gene TRBV28 combines with J gene TRBJ1-4; D remains unclear. In germline, CDR1 is MDHEN, CDR2 SYDVKM. CDR3 size: 13 residues. The ends were cut back, 3 bases at V and 4 bases at J, with 6 bases in the middle. CDR3 loop: CASSFPLNEKLFF. CDR3 DNA: TGTGCCAGCAGTTTTCCCCTTAATGAAAAACTGTTTTTT.

The genes are TRBV6-5 and TRBJ1-3, with D hard to call. Trimming left V 7 bases short and J 1 base short, with 14 bases between. This CDR3 region has 15 residues. Germline V gene lookup returns CDR1 MNHEY and CDR2 SVGAGI. Written as DNA, the CDR3 is TGTGCCAGCAAGCCCCCGCCGGGGTCTGGAAACACCATATATTTT. Translation gives CASKPPPGSGNTIYF.

A single count supports this clone. The chain joins TRBV5-1 to TRBJ2-4; 7 bases match TRBD2. Germline V lookup: CDR1 SGHRS, CDR2 YFSETQ. The CDR3 has 15 amino acids. V shed 4 bases and J 7 bases; nucleotides not matched to a gene: 11. CDR3 sequence reads: CASSMVGRSENIQYF. The DNA of the CDR3 is TGCGCCAGCAGCATGGTCGGGAGGTCGGAGAACATTCAGTACTTC.

The chain uses TRBV7-2 and TRBJ2-7, with 9 bases aligning to TRBD1. The CDR3 covers 15 residues. In germline, CDR1 is SGHTA, CDR2 FQGNSA. The junction had 7 bases not matched to a gene; V was cut back by 5 bases and J by 2 bases. CDR3: CASSHTGGGTYEQYF. The CDR3 nucleotides read TGTGCCAGCAGCCACACAGGGGGCGGCACCTACGAGCAGTACTTC.

The chain carries TRBV18 and TRBJ2-2; possibly TRBD1 for D (6 bases). Germline V gives CDR1 KGHSH, CDR2 LQKENI. Between the trimmed V and J ends, which lost 3 bases and 5 bases, there was a span of 10 bases. The CDR3 is made up of 14 amino acids. CDR3 loop: CASSPLQGTGELFF. DNA for the CDR3: TGTGCCAGCTCACCCCTTCAGGGGACCGGGGAGCTGTTTTTT.

This clone was observed once. The chain combines TRBV5-4 with TRBJ2-3; 8 bases are shared with TRBD1. Germline loops: CDR1 SGHNT, CDR2 YYREEE (reference sequence). The CDR3 is 13 residues long. J was trimmed by 4 bases and V by 4 bases; bases with no gene match: 2. The chain's CDR3 is CASSTQGADTQYF. The CDR3 DNA reads TGTGCCAGCAGCACACAGGGGGCAGATACGCAGTATTTT.

This sequence joins TRBV29-1 and TRBJ2-3; weak D call: TRBD1 (5 bases). This CDR3 region has 13 residues. V was cut by 1 base and J by 1 base, with 6 bases left in between. Looked up from germline, CDR1 is SQVTM and CDR2 is ANQGSEA. Here the CDR3 reads CSVEGGGTDTQYF. Here the CDR3 DNA reads TGCAGCGTTGAAGGGGGCGGCACAGATACGCAGTATTTT.

The J gene is TRBJ2-3, the V gene TRBV4-1, with 10 bases fitting TRBD2. Germline trimming cut 3 bases from V and 3 bases from J; bases unmatched to any gene: 6. The CDR3 length is 16 residues. Germline V lookup: CDR1 MGHRA, CDR2 YSYEKL. Written as DNA, the CDR3 is TGCGCCAGCAGCCAGGACTTAGCGGGAGGAACAGATACGCAGTATTTT. Translating it yields CASSQDLAGGTDTQYF.

This clone was counted a few times. This CDR3 is CASSYERGNGELFF. In nucleotides, the CDR3 is TGTGCCAGCAGTTACGAGAGGGGGAACGGGGAGCTGTTTTTT. J is TRBJ2-2 and V is TRBV6-5; a possible D gene is TRBD1 (6 bases). The CDR3 has 14 residues. Germline V CDR1 and CDR2: MNHEY, SVGAGI. With 2 bases removed from V and 7 bases from J, the gap between germline ends came to 11 bases.

V is TRBV10-3 and J is TRBJ2-7; 13 nucleotides match TRBD2. This CDR3 has 16 residues. Per germline, CDR1 ENHRY and CDR2 SYGVKD. With 4 bases clipped from V and 2 bases from J, the junction kept 5 bases outside the gene matches. The CDR3 DNA follows: TGTGCCATCAGTGTCGGACTAGCGGGGGAAACCTACGAGCAGTACTTC. It codes for CAISVGLAGETYEQYF.